Following are 20 T cell receptor beta chains from one sample sequenced in a study of control samples from healthy donors and cancer patients. TCRdb's copy holds only in-frame clones and misses some; the assay was immunoSEQ multiplex PCR. The sample comprises about 180,000 clones, nearly 90% of which are singletons, and over 1.1% rests with the top ten. The sample taken for sequencing was blood. The origin of the receptors is a woman aged 45-65 years in good health.

The rearrangement joins TRBV24-1 to TRBJ2-3; 7 bases agree with TRBD1. Germline V gene lookup returns CDR1 KGHDR and CDR2 SFDVKD. Trimming cost V 6 bases and J 0 bases; bases outside gene matches: 11. The CDR3 totals 17 residues. The CDR3 bases are TGTGCCACCAGTAGTGGTACAGGGGTTCTTAGCACAGATACGCAGTATTTT. Translation: CATSSGTGVLSTDTQYF.

The chain joins TRBV5-1 to TRBJ2-2; 8 bases map to TRBD2. Losses at the gene ends were 4 bases for V and 3 bases for J; bases not matched to a gene: 17. The CDR3 totals 19 residues. CDR1 is SGHRS and CDR2 is YFSETQ in the germline V gene. The CDR3 DNA sequence: TGCGCCAGCAGCGTAGGCGGACTAGGCTTCGGGGGGGACACCGGGGAGCTGTTTTTT. This codes for CASSVGGLGFGGDTGELFF.

The chain combines TRBV2 with TRBJ2-7; no reliable D call. Germline loops: CDR1 SNHLY, CDR2 FYNNEI. CDR3 length: 13 residues. The V end lost 10 bases, the J end lost 2 bases, and 15 bases lay between the germline ends. The CDR3 here is CAILKEGPYEQYF. The CDR3 region has the DNA TGTGCCATCCTTAAGGAAGGGCCCTACGAGCAGTACTTC.

In nucleotides, the CDR3 is TGTGCCAGCAGTATCGGGATGCGGGCCACTGAAGCTTTCTTT. It specifies CASSIGMRATEAFF. V and J are TRBV28 and TRBJ1-1; D remains unclear. The ends were cut back, 5 bases at V and 4 bases at J, with 14 bases in the middle. The CDR3 spans 14 residues. Germline values: CDR1 MDHEN, CDR2 SYDVKM.

A note on this clone: Compared with germline, one end of the junction differs, possibly owing to a read error. J is TRBJ1-2 and V is TRBV2, with a tentative D call TRBD1 (6 bases). Germline loops: CDR1 SNHLY, CDR2 FYNNEI. There are 11 residues in the CDR3. CDR3 DNA: TGTGCCGGCAGGGGATTTAGGGGCTACACCTTC. This sequence encodes CAGRGFRGYTF.

This chain uses TRBV7-2 with TRBJ2-5, with D perhaps matching TRBD2 (5 bases). CDR1 and CDR2 (germline): SGHTA, FQGNSA. Trimming stripped 1 base from V and 1 base from J, with 16 bases between. This CDR3 region has 17 residues. This CDR3 reads CASSLGAASGPQETQYF. CDR3 bases: TGTGCCAGCAGCTTAGGAGCGGCTAGTGGTCCCCAAGAGACCCAGTACTTC.

This chain links TRBV24-1 with TRBJ2-7; D remains ambiguous. Germline CDR1 KGHDR, CDR2 SFDVKD. The CDR3 loop spans 14 amino acids. The V gene lost 2 bases and the J gene lost 0 bases, with 7 bases spanning the gap. CDR3 amino acids: CATSDYTVSYEQYF. The DNA for the CDR3 is TGTGCCACCAGTGATTACACCGTCTCCTACGAGCAGTACTTC.

A few counts support this clone. The V call is TRBV9, the J call TRBJ1-6; 9 bases map to TRBD1. This CDR3 is 14 amino acids long. Germline V gives CDR1 SGDLS, CDR2 YYNGEE. V shed 3 bases and J 5 bases; nucleotides not matched to a gene: 0. The CDR3 DNA sequence: TGTGCCAGCAGCGACAGGGGGCATAATTCACCCCTCCACTTT. It yields the protein CASSDRGHNSPLHF.

This clone has just a few counts. The gene calls are TRBV6-6 and TRBJ2-2, with 7 bases fitting TRBD1. The CDR3 contains 15 residues. In germline, CDR1 is MNHNY, CDR2 SVGAGI (reference sequence). V lost 5 bases to trimming and J lost 7 bases; unmatched junction nucleotides: 10. DNA for the CDR3: TGTGCCAGCAGTCCCCCCACAGGGGAGAGCGGGGAGCTGTTTTTT. Amino acids: CASSPPTGESGELFF.

This chain links TRBV30 with TRBJ1-1; D possibly corresponds to TRBD1 (6 bases). V was shortened by 2 bases and J by 6 bases, with 13 bases between the two germline ends. The germline gives CDR1 GTSNPN, CDR2 SVGIG (reference sequence). The CDR3 spans 13 residues. DNA for the CDR3: TGTGCCTGGAGTCATACAGGGTACCCTGAAGCTTTCTTT. Translation gives CAWSHTGYPEAFF.

This clone has just a few counts. V and J are TRBV5-6 and TRBJ2-3, with D possibly TRBD1 on 6 matching bases. The germline V gene encodes CDR1 SGHDT and CDR2 YYEEEE. The CDR3 contains 15 residues. Between the trimmed V and J ends, which lost 3 bases and 5 bases, there was a span of 16 bases. Here the CDR3 reads CASSSETGFRDTQYF. The CDR3 coding sequence is TGTGCCAGCAGCTCGGAAACAGGGTTTAGAGATACGCAGTATTTT.

This sequence joins TRBV27 and TRBJ1-3; no clear D gene. The CDR3 length is 19 residues. Germline V gene data show CDR1 as MNHEY and CDR2 as SMNVEV (reference sequence). Trimming stripped 1 base from V and 0 bases from J, with 19 bases between. The CDR3 nucleotides read TGTGCCAGCAGTTTATTCTCGGTGCCGTTCGGGAGCTCTGGAAACACCATATATTTT. Protein: CASSLFSVPFGSSGNTIYF.

This chain connects TRBV29-1 to TRBJ1-1; unclear D gene. The CDR3 is 12 amino acids. V was cut by 0 bases and J by 10 bases, with 12 bases left in between. Germline V gene sequence: CDR1 SQVTM, CDR2 ANQGSEA. In DNA, the CDR3 is TGCAGCGTTGAAGATCGTCGTGTCCCAGCTTTCTTT. It yields the protein CSVEDRRVPAFF.

Concerning this clone: A read error may account for a junction end that differs from germline. This rearrangement joins TRBV7-7 to TRBJ2-1, with D unresolved. Germline V gene sequence: CDR1 SSHAT, CDR2 FNYEAQ (reference sequence). The CDR3 is 13 amino acids. CDR3 bases: TGTGCTAGCAGCCACACCCCACCCTCTGAGCAGTTCTTC. Amino acid sequence: CASSHTPPSEQFF.

CDR3 DNA: TGTGCCAGCAGCGTAGGGGGTGACGAGACCCAGTACTTC. This codes for CASSVGGDETQYF. The J gene is TRBJ2-5, the V gene TRBV9, with D unclear. Germline V gene lookup returns CDR1 SGDLS and CDR2 YYNGEE. V was shortened by 0 bases and J by 5 bases, with 8 bases between the two germline ends. There are 13 residues in the CDR3. The entire variable domain, with the rest obtained from reference TRBV9 and TRBJ2-5, is as follows: DSGVTQTPKHLITATGQRVTLRCSPRSGDLSVYWYQQSLDQGLQFLIQYYNGEERAKGNILERFSAQQFPDLHSELNLSSLELGDSALYFCASSVGGDETQYFGPGTRLLVL.

This clone was seen a few times. The genes are TRBV19 and TRBJ1-1; the D gene is possibly TRBD1 (5 bases). CDR1 LNHDA and CDR2 SQIVND come from the germline V gene (reference sequence). Trimming cost V 6 bases and J 1 base, with 6 bases left between them. The CDR3 contains 12 residues. CDR3 loop: CASRGGNTEAFF. The DNA for the CDR3 is TGTGCCAGTAGGGGGGGGAACACTGAAGCTTTCTTT.

This clone was counted between two and nine times. The genes are TRBV27 and TRBJ2-2; D gene unclear. The CDR3 contains 12 residues. Germline V lookup: CDR1 MNHEY, CDR2 SMNVEV (reference sequence). With 1 base removed from V and 6 bases from J, the gap between germline ends came to 3 bases. CDR3 amino acids: CASSLYSGELFF. CDR3 DNA: TGTGCCAGCAGTTTATACTCCGGGGAGCTGTTTTTT.

The genes are TRBV24-1 and TRBJ2-7, with 7 bases matching TRBD1. This CDR3 is built from 15 residues. Germline V gives CDR1 KGHDR, CDR2 SFDVKD. The ends lost 4 bases at V and 3 bases at J; junction bases unmatched: 8. The CDR3, as DNA: TGTGCCACCAGTGACCCTCGGACAGGATTCTACGAGCAGTACTTC. It encodes CATSDPRTGFYEQYF.

The CDR3: CASSSGHLSNQPQHF. CDR3 DNA: TGTGCCAGCAGTTCGGGACACCTTAGCAATCAGCCCCAGCATTTT. The chain recombines TRBV6-2 or TRBV6-3 with TRBJ1-5, with TRBD1 as a possible D gene (6 bases). The ends were cut back, 4 bases at V and 0 bases at J, with 10 bases in the middle. Germline values: CDR1 MNHEY, CDR2 SVGEGT. The CDR3 sequence is 15 residues long.

This rearrangement joins TRBV10-3 to TRBJ2-3; TRBD2 matches 16 bases. V lost 10 bases and J lost 4; bases outside the gene matches: 2. This CDR3 contains 14 residues. From germline, CDR1 is ENHRY and CDR2 SYGVKD. DNA of the CDR3: TGTGCCACCGGGACTAGCGGGAGGGCAGATACGCAGTATTTT. It specifies CATGTSGRADTQYF.